These 9 T cell receptor beta chains came from one sample sequenced in a study of cytomegalovirus exposure and HLA in healthy donors. A multiplex PCR was run with 60 Vbeta primers and 13 Jbeta primers. Assay used: immunoSEQ multiplex PCR; TCRdb lists only in-frame clones, some missing. The profile covers roughly 120,000 clones, with around 68% appearing a single time and under 14% taken by the ten largest. The sequencing input was PBMCs. The receptor source for this set is a woman aged 45 to 65 in good health and CMV-seropositive.

The chain is built from TRBV7-2 and TRBJ2-1; possible D gene TRBD2, 5 bases. Trimming pared 1 base from V and 6 bases from J, leaving 10 bases between. This CDR3 comprises 14 residues. Germline-derived CDR1 and CDR2 are SGHTA and FQGNSA. The CDR3 nucleotides read TGTGCCAGCAGCTTAGGATTAGCGAGCAATGAGCAGTTCTTC. As protein: CASSLGLASNEQFF.

The J gene is TRBJ2-1, the V gene TRBV7-7; TRBD1 agrees at 7 bases. This CDR3 contains 15 residues. Germline V gene sequence: CDR1 SSHAT, CDR2 FNYEAQ (reference sequence). V was clipped by 5 bases and J by 6 bases; unmatched bases: 10. CDR3 loop: CASSPGTVLGNEQFF. CDR3 bases: TGTGCCAGCAGCCCCGGGACAGTTTTAGGCAATGAGCAGTTCTTC.

The chain recombines TRBV28 with TRBJ1-2; D perhaps matches TRBD1 (6 bases). Trimming removed 5 bases from V and 5 bases from J, with 12 bases in between. CDR1 is MDHEN and CDR2 is SYDVKM in the germline V gene. The CDR3 runs 13 residues. Here the CDR3 reads CASSGTGPYGYTF. The DNA of the CDR3 is TGTGCCAGCAGTGGCACAGGGCCATATGGCTACACCTTC.

The chain uses TRBV19 and TRBJ1-2; the match to TRBD1 covers 8 bases. V lost 4 bases to trimming and J lost 3 bases; unmatched junction nucleotides: 4. Germline CDR1 LNHDA, CDR2 SQIVND (reference sequence). There are 14 residues in the CDR3. The DNA of the CDR3 is TGTGCCAGTAGTAGAGACAGGGGTGACTATGGCTACACCTTC. This codes for CASSRDRGDYGYTF. The full variable domain, in which reference TRBV19 and TRBJ1-2 provide the parts outside the CDR3, is DGGITQSPKYLFRKEGQNVTLSCEQNLNHDAMYWYRQDPGQGLRLIYYSQIVNDFQKGDIAEGYSVSREKKESFPLTVTSAQKNPTAFYLCASSRDRGDYGYTFGSGTRLTVV.

The chain joins TRBV30 to TRBJ2-1, with 11 bases aligning to TRBD1. This CDR3 has 14 amino acids. J lost 7 bases, V lost 4 bases, and 6 bases had no gene match. Germline V gives CDR1 GTSNPN, CDR2 SVGIG (reference sequence). DNA for the CDR3: TGTGCCTGGACGGGACAGGGGGTTTTTAATGAGCAGTTCTTC. This sequence encodes CAWTGQGVFNEQFF. The full variable domain, its missing parts supplied by reference TRBV30 and TRBJ2-1, is SQTIHQWPATLVQPVGSPLSLECTVEGTSNPNLYWYRQAAGRGLQLLFYSVGIGQISSEVPQNLSASRPQDRQFILSSKKLLLSDSGFYLCAWTGQGVFNEQFFGPGTRLTVL.

The rearrangement uses TRBV27 and TRBJ2-5; 9 bases fit TRBD2. The germline CDR1 and CDR2 sequences are MNHEY and SMNVEV (reference sequence). This CDR3 is built from 15 residues. V shed 6 bases and J 3 bases; nucleotides not matched to a gene: 8. The CDR3 DNA is TGTGCCAGCAGCGCACCGGGACTAGCAGAAGAGACCCAGTACTTC. It is translated as CASSAPGLAEETQYF.

This chain joins TRBV28 and TRBJ2-7; D gene ambiguous. The CDR3 extends over 12 amino acids. V was clipped by 5 bases and J by 5 bases, with 10 bases between them. Germline assignment: CDR1 MDHEN and CDR2 SYDVKM. The CDR3 sequence: CASSLLSDEQYF. The CDR3 nucleotides are TGTGCCAGCAGTCTACTCAGCGACGAGCAGTACTTC.

The chain uses TRBV6-1 and TRBJ2-3; D may be TRBD2 (6 bases). CDR1 and CDR2 from the germline V gene are MNHNS and SASEGT. V was clipped by 0 bases and J by 0 bases, with 13 bases between them. The CDR3 consists of 17 residues. As DNA, the CDR3 is TGTGCCAGCAGTGAAGCGCTTCGGCGGGGAAGCACAGATACGCAGTATTTT. This gives the protein CASSEALRRGSTDTQYF.

The rearrangement joins TRBV10-3 to TRBJ2-5, with D perhaps matching TRBD2 (6 bases). The germline V gene encodes CDR1 ENHRY and CDR2 SYGVKD. This CDR3 region has 16 residues. V gave up 0 bases and J gave up 1 base, with 12 bases separating them. The CDR3 here is CAISESSGRTQETQYF. CDR3 DNA sequence: TGTGCCATCAGTGAGTCAAGCGGGCGGACCCAAGAGACCCAGTACTTC.